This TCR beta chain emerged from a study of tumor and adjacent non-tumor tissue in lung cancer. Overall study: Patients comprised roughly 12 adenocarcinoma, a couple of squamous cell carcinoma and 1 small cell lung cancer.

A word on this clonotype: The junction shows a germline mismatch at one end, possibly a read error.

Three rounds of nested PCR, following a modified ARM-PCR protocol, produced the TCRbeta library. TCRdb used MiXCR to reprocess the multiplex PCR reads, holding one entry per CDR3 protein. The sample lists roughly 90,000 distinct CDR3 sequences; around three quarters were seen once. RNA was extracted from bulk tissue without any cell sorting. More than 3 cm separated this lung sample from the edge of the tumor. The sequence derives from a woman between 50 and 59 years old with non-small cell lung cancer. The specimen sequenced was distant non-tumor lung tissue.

CDR3 bases: TGTCCCAGCAGCAATTGGGAGTATATAGTGCCTCAGCATTTT. It yields the protein CPSSNWEYIVPQHF. This chain uses TRBV11-2 with TRBJ1-5; D is ambiguous. CDR1 is SGHAT and CDR2 is FQNNGV in the germline V gene. The CDR3 totals 14 residues. The full variable domain, in which reference TRBV11-2 and TRBJ1-5 provide the parts outside the CDR3, is EAGVAQSPRYKIIEKRQSVAFWCNPISGHATLYWYQQILGQGPKLLIQFQNNGVVDDSQLPKDRFSAERLKGVDSTLKIQPAKLEDSAVYLCPSSNWEYIVPQHFGDGTRLSIL.